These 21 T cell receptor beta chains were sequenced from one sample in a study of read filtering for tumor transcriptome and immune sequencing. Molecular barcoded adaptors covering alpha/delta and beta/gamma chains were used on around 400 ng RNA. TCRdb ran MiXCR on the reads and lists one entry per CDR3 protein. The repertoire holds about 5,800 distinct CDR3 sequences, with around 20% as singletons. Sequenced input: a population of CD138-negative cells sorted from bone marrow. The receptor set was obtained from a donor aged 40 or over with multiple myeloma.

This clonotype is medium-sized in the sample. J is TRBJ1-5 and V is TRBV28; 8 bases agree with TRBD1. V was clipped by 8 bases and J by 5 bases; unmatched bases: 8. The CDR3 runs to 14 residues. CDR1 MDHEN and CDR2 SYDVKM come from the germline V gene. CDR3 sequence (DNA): TGTGCCAGCTTTCCGGGACAGGAACATCAGCCCCAGCATTTT. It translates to CASFPGQEHQPQHF.

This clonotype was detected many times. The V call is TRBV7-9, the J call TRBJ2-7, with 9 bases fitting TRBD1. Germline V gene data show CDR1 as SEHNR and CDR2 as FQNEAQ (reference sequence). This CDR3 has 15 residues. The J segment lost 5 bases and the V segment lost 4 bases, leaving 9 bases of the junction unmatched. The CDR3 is CASSSRTGVMNEQYF. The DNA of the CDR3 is TGTGCCAGCAGCTCGAGGACAGGGGTTATGAACGAGCAGTACTTC.

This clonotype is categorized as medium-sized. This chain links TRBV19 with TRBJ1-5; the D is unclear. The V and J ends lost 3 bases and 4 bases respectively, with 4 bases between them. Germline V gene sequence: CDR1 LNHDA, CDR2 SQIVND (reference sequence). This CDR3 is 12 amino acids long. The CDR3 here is CASSIGNQPQHF. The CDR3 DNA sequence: TGTGCCAGTAGTATCGGAAATCAGCCCCAGCATTTT.

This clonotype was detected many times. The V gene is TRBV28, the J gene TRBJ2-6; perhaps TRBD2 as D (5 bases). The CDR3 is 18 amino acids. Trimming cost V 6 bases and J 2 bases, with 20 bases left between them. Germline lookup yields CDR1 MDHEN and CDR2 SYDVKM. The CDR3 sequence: CASSSPGNPEAGANVLTF. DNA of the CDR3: TGTGCCAGCAGCTCCCCGGGAAACCCCGAGGCTGGGGCCAACGTCCTGACTTTC.

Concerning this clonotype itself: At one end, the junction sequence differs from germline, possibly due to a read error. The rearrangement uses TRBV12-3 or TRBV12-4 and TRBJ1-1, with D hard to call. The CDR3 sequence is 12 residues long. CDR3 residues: CASRDVVTGAFF. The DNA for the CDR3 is TGTGCCAGCCGCGACGTGGTCACTGGAGCTTTCTTT.

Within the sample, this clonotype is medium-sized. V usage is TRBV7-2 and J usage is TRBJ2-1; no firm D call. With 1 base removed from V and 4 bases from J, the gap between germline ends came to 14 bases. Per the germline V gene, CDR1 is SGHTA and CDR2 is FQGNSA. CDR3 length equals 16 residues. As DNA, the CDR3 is TGTGCCAGCAGCTTAGTCGGGCGCGTGGTGTACAATGAGCAGTTCTTC. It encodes CASSLVGRVVYNEQFF.

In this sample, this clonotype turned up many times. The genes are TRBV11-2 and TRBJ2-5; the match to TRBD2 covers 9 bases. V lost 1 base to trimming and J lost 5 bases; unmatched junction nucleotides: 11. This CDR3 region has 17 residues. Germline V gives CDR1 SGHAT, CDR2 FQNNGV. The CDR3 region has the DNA TGTGCCAGCAGCTTAGGAGGTAGCGGGAGAGGAGTGGAGACCCAGTACTTC. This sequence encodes CASSLGGSGRGVETQYF. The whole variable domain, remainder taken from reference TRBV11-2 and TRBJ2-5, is EAGVAQSPRYKIIEKRQSVAFWCNPISGHATLYWYQQILGQGPKLLIQFQNNGVVDDSQLPKDRFSAERLKGVDSTLKIQPAKLEDSAVYLCASSLGGSGRGVETQYFGPGTRLLVL.

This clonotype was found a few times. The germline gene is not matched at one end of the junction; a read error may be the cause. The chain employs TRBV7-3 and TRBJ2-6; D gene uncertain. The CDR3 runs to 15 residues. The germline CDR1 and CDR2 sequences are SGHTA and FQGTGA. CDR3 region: CAISLFGFGANVLTF. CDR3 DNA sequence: TGTGCCATCAGCTTATTCGGTTTTGGGGCCAACGTCCTGACTTTC.

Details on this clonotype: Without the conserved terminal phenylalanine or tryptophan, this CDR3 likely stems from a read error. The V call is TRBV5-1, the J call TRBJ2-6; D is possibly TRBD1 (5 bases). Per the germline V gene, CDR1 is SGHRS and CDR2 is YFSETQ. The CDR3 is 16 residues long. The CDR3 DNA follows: TGCGCCAGCAGCTTGGGCACTCCTTCTGGGGCCAGCGTCCTGACTTCC. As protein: CASSLGTPSGASVLTS.

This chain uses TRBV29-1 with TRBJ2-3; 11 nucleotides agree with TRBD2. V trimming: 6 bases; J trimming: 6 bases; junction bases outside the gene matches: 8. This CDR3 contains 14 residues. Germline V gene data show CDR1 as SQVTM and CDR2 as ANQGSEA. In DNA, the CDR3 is TGCAGCGTCGCCACTAGCGGGAGCGGGGATACGCAGTATTTT. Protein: CSVATSGSGDTQYF.

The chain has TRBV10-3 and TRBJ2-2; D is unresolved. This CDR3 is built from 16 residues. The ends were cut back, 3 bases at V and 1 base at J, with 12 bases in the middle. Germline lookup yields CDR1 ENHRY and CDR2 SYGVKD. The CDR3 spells CAISDWSGENTGELFF. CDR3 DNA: TGTGCCATCAGTGACTGGAGTGGGGAGAACACCGGGGAGCTGTTTTTT.

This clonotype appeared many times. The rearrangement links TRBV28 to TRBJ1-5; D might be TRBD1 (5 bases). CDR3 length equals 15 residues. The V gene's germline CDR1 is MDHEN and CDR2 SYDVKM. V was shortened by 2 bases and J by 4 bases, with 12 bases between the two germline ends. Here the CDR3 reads CASSLGPGKNQPQHF. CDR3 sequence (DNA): TGTGCCAGCAGTTTAGGTCCAGGGAAGAATCAGCCCCAGCATTTT. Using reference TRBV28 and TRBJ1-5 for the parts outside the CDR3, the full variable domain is DVKVTQSSRYLVKRTGEKVFLECVQDMDHENMFWYRQDPGLGLRLIYFSYDVKMKEKGDIPEGYSVSREKKERFSLILESASTNQTSMYLCASSLGPGKNQPQHFGDGTRLSIL.

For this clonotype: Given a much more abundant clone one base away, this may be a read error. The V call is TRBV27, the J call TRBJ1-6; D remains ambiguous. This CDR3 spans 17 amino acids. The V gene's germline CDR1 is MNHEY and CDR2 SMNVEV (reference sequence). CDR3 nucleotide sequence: TGTGCCAGCAGTTTGGACTTCCTGAGCTCCTATAATTCATCCCTCCACTTT. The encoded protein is CASSLDFLSSYNSSLHF.

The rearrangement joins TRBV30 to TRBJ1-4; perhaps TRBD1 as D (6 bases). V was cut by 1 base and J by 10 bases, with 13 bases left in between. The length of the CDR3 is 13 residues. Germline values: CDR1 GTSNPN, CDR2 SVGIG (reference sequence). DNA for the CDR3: TGTGCCTGGAGTGAGGGGGGCAACGGAAAACTGTTTTTT. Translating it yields CAWSEGGNGKLFF.

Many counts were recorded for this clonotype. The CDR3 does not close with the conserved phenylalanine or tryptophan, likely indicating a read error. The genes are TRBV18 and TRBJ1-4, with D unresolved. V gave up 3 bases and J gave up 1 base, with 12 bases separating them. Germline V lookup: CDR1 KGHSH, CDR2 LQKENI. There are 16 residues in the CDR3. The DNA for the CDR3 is TGTGCCAGCTCACCGAATCCGGATCAAACTAATGAAAAACTGTTTTCT. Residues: CASSPNPDQTNEKLFS.

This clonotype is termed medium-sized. The CDR3 coding sequence is TGCAGTGCTAGAATACCGACAGGGGTTGGAGATACGCAGTATTTT. This codes for CSARIPTGVGDTQYF. This chain connects TRBV20-1 to TRBJ2-3; 8 positions match TRBD1. Germline CDR1 and CDR2: DFQATT and SNEGSKA (reference sequence). The trim removed 2 bases at V and 5 bases at J, leaving 9 bases unmatched. This CDR3 is 15 amino acids long.

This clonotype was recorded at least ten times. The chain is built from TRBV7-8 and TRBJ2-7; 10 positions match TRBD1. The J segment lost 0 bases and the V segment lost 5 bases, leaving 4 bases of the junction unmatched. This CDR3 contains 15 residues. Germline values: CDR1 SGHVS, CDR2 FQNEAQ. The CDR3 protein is CASSPGDRGSYEQYF. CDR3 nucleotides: TGTGCCAGCAGCCCAGGGGACAGGGGCTCCTACGAGCAGTACTTC. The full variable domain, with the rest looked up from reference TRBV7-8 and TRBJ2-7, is GAGVSQSPRYKVAKRGQDVALRCDPISGHVSLFWYQQALGQGPEFLTYFQNEAQLDKSGLPSDRFFAERPEGSVSTLKIQRTQQEDSAVYLCASSPGDRGSYEQYFGPGTRLTVT.

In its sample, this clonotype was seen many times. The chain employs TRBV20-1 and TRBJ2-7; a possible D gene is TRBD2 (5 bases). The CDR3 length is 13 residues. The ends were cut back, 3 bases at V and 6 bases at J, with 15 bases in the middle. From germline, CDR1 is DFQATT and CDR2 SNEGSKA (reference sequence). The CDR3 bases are TGCAGTGCTAGGCAAGCGCGGGTCCTCGAGCAGTACTTC. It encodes CSARQARVLEQYF.

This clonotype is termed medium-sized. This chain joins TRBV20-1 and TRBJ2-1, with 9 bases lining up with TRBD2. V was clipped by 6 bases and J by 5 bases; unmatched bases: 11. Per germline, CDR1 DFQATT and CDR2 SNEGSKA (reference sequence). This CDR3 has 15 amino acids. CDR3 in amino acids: CSAKQPGLANNEQFF. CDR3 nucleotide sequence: TGCAGTGCCAAGCAGCCGGGACTAGCCAACAATGAGCAGTTCTTC.

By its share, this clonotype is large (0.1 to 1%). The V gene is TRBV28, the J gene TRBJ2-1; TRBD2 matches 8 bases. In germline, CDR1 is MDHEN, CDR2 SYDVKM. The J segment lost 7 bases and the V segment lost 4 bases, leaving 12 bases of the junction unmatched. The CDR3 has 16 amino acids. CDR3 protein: CASSSLGGEQNNEQFF. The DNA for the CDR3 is TGTGCCAGCAGTTCCCTCGGGGGGGAGCAGAATAATGAGCAGTTCTTC.

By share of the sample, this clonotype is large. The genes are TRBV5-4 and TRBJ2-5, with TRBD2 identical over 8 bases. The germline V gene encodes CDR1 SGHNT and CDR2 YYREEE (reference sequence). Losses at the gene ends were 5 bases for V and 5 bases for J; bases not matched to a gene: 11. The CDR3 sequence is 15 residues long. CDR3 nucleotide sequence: TGTGCCAGCAGTCCGCCTGGGCGGGAGGTTGAGACCCAGTACTTC. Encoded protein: CASSPPGREVETQYF.